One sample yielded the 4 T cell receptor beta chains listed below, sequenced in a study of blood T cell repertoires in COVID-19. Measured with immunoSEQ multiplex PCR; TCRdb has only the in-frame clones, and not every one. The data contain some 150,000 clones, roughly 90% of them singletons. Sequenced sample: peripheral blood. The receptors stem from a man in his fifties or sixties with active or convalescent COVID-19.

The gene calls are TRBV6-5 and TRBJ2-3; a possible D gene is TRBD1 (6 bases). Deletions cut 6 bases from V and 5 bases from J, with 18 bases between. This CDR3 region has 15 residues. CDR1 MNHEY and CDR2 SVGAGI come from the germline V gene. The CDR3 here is CASRSNREGQDTQYF. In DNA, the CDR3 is TGTGCCAGCAGATCAAACAGGGAAGGACAAGATACGCAGTATTTT.

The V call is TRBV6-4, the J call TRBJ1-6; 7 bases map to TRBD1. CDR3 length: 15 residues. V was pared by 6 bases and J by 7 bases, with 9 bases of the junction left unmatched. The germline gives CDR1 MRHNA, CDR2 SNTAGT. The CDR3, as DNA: TGTGCCAGCAGGTGGACAGACAGGGACAATTCACCCCTCCACTTT. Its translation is CASRWTDRDNSPLHF.

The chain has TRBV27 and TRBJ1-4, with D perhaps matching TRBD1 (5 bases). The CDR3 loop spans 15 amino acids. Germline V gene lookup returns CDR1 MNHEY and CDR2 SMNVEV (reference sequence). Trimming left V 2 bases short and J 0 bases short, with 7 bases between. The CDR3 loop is CASSLEGATNEKLFF. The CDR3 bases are TGTGCCAGCAGTTTAGAAGGGGCAACTAATGAAAAACTGTTTTTT.

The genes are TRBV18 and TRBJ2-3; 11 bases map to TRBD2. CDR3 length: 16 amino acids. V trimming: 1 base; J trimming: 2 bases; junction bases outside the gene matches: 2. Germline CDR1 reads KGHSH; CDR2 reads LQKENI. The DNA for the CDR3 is TGTGCCAGCTCACCACTAGCGGGGGGGATCACAGATACGCAGTATTTT. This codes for CASSPLAGGITDTQYF.